The 23 T cell receptor beta chains listed next were all sequenced from one sample in a study of cytomegalovirus exposure and HLA in healthy donors. It was with 60 Vbeta and 13 Jbeta primers that the PCR ran. The table came from immunoSEQ multiplex PCR; TCRdb's copy has only in-frame clones and leaves some out. The profile shows under 150,000 clones, around 80% of them singletons. Source material: PBMCs. The receptors were gathered from a woman aged 40 to 50 in good health and CMV-seronegative.

The V and J genes are TRBV9 and TRBJ2-7; 9 positions match TRBD2. CDR3 length: 16 amino acids. Germline loops: CDR1 SGDLS, CDR2 YYNGEE. V lost 3 bases to trimming and J lost 3 bases; unmatched junction nucleotides: 10. This CDR3 reads CASSAPRLADHYEQYF. The CDR3 bases are TGTGCCAGCAGCGCCCCCCGACTAGCGGATCACTACGAGCAGTACTTC. Combining the CDR3 with reference TRBV9 and TRBJ2-7 gives the whole variable domain DSGVTQTPKHLITATGQRVTLRCSPRSGDLSVYWYQQSLDQGLQFLIQYYNGEERAKGNILERFSAQQFPDLHSELNLSSLELGDSALYFCASSAPRLADHYEQYFGPGTRLTVT.

Concerning this clone itself: This sample includes further DNA sequences coding for the same CDR3. This chain connects TRBV5-6 to TRBJ1-4; unclear D gene. The CDR3 is 14 amino acids. The germline V gene has CDR1 SGHDT and CDR2 YYEEEE. The ends were cut back, 2 bases at V and 3 bases at J, with 8 bases in the middle. CDR3 region: CASSFKQSNEKLFF. CDR3 sequence (DNA): TGTGCCAGCAGCTTCAAGCAATCTAATGAAAAACTGTTTTTT.

Turning to this clone: Other nucleotide sequences in the sample specify the same CDR3. The J gene is TRBJ2-3, the V gene TRBV27; the D is unclear. Germline CDR1 reads MNHEY; CDR2 reads SMNVEV (reference sequence). The ends were cut back, 0 bases at V and 6 bases at J, with 4 bases in the middle. The CDR3 runs 12 residues. The CDR3 region is CASSLSRDTQYF. The DNA of the CDR3 is TGTGCCAGCAGTTTATCGCGGGATACGCAGTATTTT.

This clone was seen a handful of times. The rearrangement joins TRBV25-1 to TRBJ2-2; 12 nucleotides align to TRBD2. After removal of 2 bases from V and 6 bases from J, the junction contained 1 base not matched to a gene. From germline, CDR1 is MGHDK and CDR2 SYGVNS. The CDR3 runs to 15 residues. The CDR3 sequence is CASSEGLAGSGELFF. CDR3 DNA: TGTGCCAGCAGTGAAGGACTAGCGGGATCCGGGGAGCTGTTTTTT.

The chain employs TRBV7-8 and TRBJ1-2; 11 bases fit TRBD1. After removal of 5 bases from V and 4 bases from J, the junction contained 6 bases not matched to a gene. The CDR3 totals 15 residues. From germline, CDR1 is SGHVS and CDR2 FQNEAQ. CDR3 residues: CASSQGTGGGYGYTF. CDR3 DNA sequence: TGTGCCAGCAGCCAGGGGACAGGGGGTGGCTATGGCTACACCTTC.

V gene TRBV6-6 combines with J gene TRBJ2-1, with D tentatively TRBD2 (6 bases). CDR3 length: 12 amino acids. V was trimmed by 4 bases and J by 10 bases, leaving 11 bases between them. The V gene's germline CDR1 is MNHNY and CDR2 SVGAGI (reference sequence). CDR3 sequence (DNA): TGTGCCAGCAGTTCCTCAGGAGGGGAGCAGTTCTTC. This sequence encodes CASSSSGGEQFF.

Note on this clone: The final CDR3 position lacks the conserved phenylalanine or tryptophan, pointing to a likely read error. The chain uses TRBV27 and TRBJ1-6, with 8 bases that match TRBD1. The CDR3 spans 13 residues. The V gene end was trimmed by 6 bases and the J gene end by 10 bases; junction bases not matched to a gene: 5. Per germline, CDR1 MNHEY and CDR2 SMNVEV (reference sequence). CDR3 protein: CASRTGVGSPLHL. CDR3 nucleotide sequence: TGTGCCAGCAGGACAGGGGTAGGCTCACCCCTCCACCTT.

The gene calls are TRBV6-5 and TRBJ2-5; possibly TRBD1 for D (5 bases). Trimming took off 5 bases at V and 5 bases at J, with 12 bases between the two ends. Germline V CDR1 and CDR2: MNHEY, SVGAGI. The CDR3 consists of 13 residues. CDR3 amino acids: CASSRGAGETQYF. For the CDR3, the DNA is TGTGCCAGCAGTAGGGGCGCAGGGGAGACCCAGTACTTC.

The chain recombines TRBV19 with TRBJ1-2, with 8 bases identical to TRBD1. Per the germline V gene, CDR1 is LNHDA and CDR2 is SQIVND (reference sequence). The V and J ends lost 1 base and 7 bases, in that order; junction bases with no gene match: 8. The CDR3 is made up of 15 amino acids. The CDR3: CASSIARTGKSGYTF. The CDR3 nucleotides read TGTGCCAGTAGTATAGCGAGGACAGGGAAATCTGGCTACACCTTC.

V usage is TRBV2 and J usage is TRBJ1-2, with D maybe TRBD1 (5 bases). Looked up from germline, CDR1 is SNHLY and CDR2 is FYNNEI. Trimming removed 4 bases at V and 8 bases at J, with 11 bases between. The CDR3 contains 12 residues. CDR3 residues: CASSADSFGYTF. Here the CDR3 DNA reads TGTGCCAGCAGTGCCGACAGCTTCGGCTACACCTTC.

The rearrangement links TRBV11-1 to TRBJ2-1; no clear D. Germline values: CDR1 SGHAT, CDR2 FQDESV (reference sequence). Between the trimmed V and J ends, which lost 7 bases and 7 bases, there was a span of 17 bases. The CDR3 length is 14 residues. CDR3 amino acids: CASTKPSRQNEQFF. CDR3 coding DNA: TGTGCCAGCACCAAGCCGAGCAGACAAAATGAGCAGTTCTTC.

In its sample, this clone was seen once. The genes are TRBV20-1 and TRBJ2-1; a possible D gene is TRBD1 (6 bases). The V end was cut by 6 bases, the J end by 6 bases, with 9 bases between. The CDR3 has 11 amino acids. The V gene's germline CDR1 is DFQATT and CDR2 SNEGSKA (reference sequence). The CDR3 spells CSALGGNEQFF. The CDR3 coding sequence is TGCAGTGCACTAGGGGGCAATGAGCAGTTCTTC.

This sequence joins TRBV7-9 and TRBJ2-1; D gene ambiguous. Germline CDR1 is SEHNR and CDR2 is FQNEAQ (reference sequence). Trimming pared 2 bases from V and 9 bases from J, leaving 5 bases between. The CDR3 is 11 residues long. The CDR3 DNA reads TGTGCCAGCAGCTTATCGCGTGAGCAGTTCTTC. Translation gives CASSLSREQFF.

This chain's CDR3 is CASSRDLGANEQFF. DNA for the CDR3: TGTGCCAGCAGTCGAGACCTGGGGGCGAATGAGCAGTTCTTC. This rearrangement joins TRBV7-9 to TRBJ2-1, with D possibly being TRBD1 (6 bases). Germline V gene data show CDR1 as SEHNR and CDR2 as FQNEAQ (reference sequence). The V end lost 6 bases, the J end lost 7 bases, and 16 bases lay between the germline ends. This CDR3 comprises 14 residues. Full variable domain (remainder filled in from reference TRBV7-9 and TRBJ2-1): DTGVSQNPRHKITKRGQNVTFRCDPISEHNRLYWYRQTLGQGPEFLTYFQNEAQLEKSRLLSDRFSAERPKGSFSTLEIQRTEQGDSAMYLCASSRDLGANEQFFGPGTRLTVL.

This clone came up once. The chain is built from TRBV5-1 and TRBJ1-1; D gene ambiguous. Germline CDR1 is SGHRS and CDR2 is YFSETQ. The CDR3 has 13 amino acids. Trimming took off 0 bases at V and 5 bases at J, with 8 bases between the two ends. The CDR3 nucleotides are TGCGCCAGCAGCTTGGAAGAGGAAACTGAAGCTTTCTTT. It encodes CASSLEEETEAFF.

In nucleotides, the CDR3 is TGTGCCAGCAGCCAAGGTACAGGGCGCGGCTACACCTTC. Translated: CASSQGTGRGYTF. The chain employs TRBV4-2 and TRBJ1-2; the D gene is possibly TRBD1 (6 bases). The length of the CDR3 is 13 residues. V was clipped by 1 base and J by 8 bases, with 11 bases between them. Germline CDR1 LGHNA, CDR2 YNFKEQ.

This chain connects TRBV4-3 to TRBJ2-2, with 10 bases lining up with TRBD2. V dropped 3 bases and J dropped 6; count of bases not matched to a gene: 10. CDR3 size: 17 residues. Per germline, CDR1 LGHNA and CDR2 YSLEER. Here the CDR3 DNA reads TGCGCCAGCAGCCAGAGCTCTAGCGGGAGATTTGCCGGGGAGCTGTTTTTT. It yields the protein CASSQSSSGRFAGELFF.

V gene TRBV25-1 combines with J gene TRBJ2-1; TRBD2 matches at 8 bases. The CDR3 runs to 15 residues. CDR1 and CDR2 from the germline V gene are MGHDK and SYGVNS. V was pared by 8 bases and J by 7 bases, with 13 bases of the junction left unmatched. The CDR3 nucleotides read TGTGCCAGCGCCCAAGCGGGAGAAGTCGAGAATGAGCAGTTCTTC. Residues: CASAQAGEVENEQFF.

This clone is medium-sized (0.01 to 0.1%) within its sample. CDR3 protein: CASRLGQGARDTQYF. The CDR3 DNA reads TGTGCCAGCCGACTCGGACAGGGGGCAAGGGATACGCAGTATTTT. The V and J genes are TRBV19 and TRBJ2-3; 11 bases agree with TRBD1. V was pared by 9 bases and J by 6 bases, with 11 bases of the junction left unmatched. The CDR3 loop spans 15 amino acids. Germline lookup yields CDR1 LNHDA and CDR2 SQIVND (reference sequence). Full variable domain (outside the CDR3, taken from reference TRBV19 and TRBJ2-3): DGGITQSPKYLFRKEGQNVTLSCEQNLNHDAMYWYRQDPGQGLRLIYYSQIVNDFQKGDIAEGYSVSREKKESFPLTVTSAQKNPTAFYLCASRLGQGARDTQYFGPGTRLTVL.

The chain is built from TRBV29-1 and TRBJ2-7; 9 bases map to TRBD2. This CDR3 is 16 amino acids long. Trimming took 1 base from V and 2 from J; bases not matched to a gene: 9. The V gene's germline CDR1 is SQVTM and CDR2 ANQGSEA. The CDR3 sequence: CSVEGGLAGPPYEQYF. The CDR3 DNA reads as TGCAGCGTTGAAGGGGGGCTAGCGGGACCCCCCTACGAGCAGTACTTC.

The genes are TRBV20-1 and TRBJ2-7; no firm D call. Germline CDR1 is DFQATT and CDR2 is SNEGSKA (reference sequence). Trimming took off 4 bases at V and 6 bases at J, with 10 bases between the two ends. CDR3 length equals 11 residues. CDR3 nucleotides: TGCAGTGCTATCCTAGAGGCCGAGCAGTACTTC. It translates to CSAILEAEQYF.

The chain couples TRBV2 to TRBJ2-3; 9 positions agree with TRBD2. The CDR3 has 15 residues. Germline V gene lookup returns CDR1 SNHLY and CDR2 FYNNEI. The junction had 1 base not matched to a gene; V was cut back by 1 base and J by 2 bases. The DNA for the CDR3 is TGTGCCAGCAGTGAAGTAGCGGGAGCCACAGATACGCAGTATTTT. Encoded protein: CASSEVAGATDTQYF.

J is TRBJ2-2 and V is TRBV27; 7 nucleotides agree with TRBD1. This CDR3 has 16 residues. V gave up 3 bases and J gave up 3 bases; unmatched junction bases: 7. CDR1 MNHEY and CDR2 SMNVEV come from the germline V gene (reference sequence). CDR3: CASSFGQGVYTGELFF. In DNA, the CDR3 is TGTGCCAGCAGTTTCGGGCAGGGGGTGTACACCGGGGAGCTGTTTTTT.